The clone carrying this T cell receptor (beta chain) was seen only a few times. The data derive from a study of T cells in Graves' hyperthyroidism and ophthalmopathy. V lost 4 bases and J lost 2, with 12 bases in between. The CDR3 extends over 14 amino acids. The germline V gene encodes CDR1 MNHNS and CDR2 SASEGT. Every diagnosis used clinical symptoms, serum thyroxine and TRAb, thyroid ultrasound and orbital computed tomography. Regions amplified from RNA transcripts were the TCR beta CDR3 regions. Carried out on the TCR CDR3, a first-round RT-PCR used the HTBI primer set. TCRdb recomputed calls from the multiplex PCR reads with MiXCR, one row per CDR3 protein. The table records around 700,000 distinct CDR3 sequences, approximately 18% of them present only once.

This sequence joins TRBV6-1 and TRBJ2-7; no firm D call. Sequenced material: blood. This receptor was taken from a woman aged 50 to 60 with Graves' hyperthyroidism that later progressed to Graves' ophthalmopathy. CDR3 residues: CASSARGWAYEQYF. CDR3 nucleotides: TGTGCCAGCAGTGCCAGAGGTTGGGCCTACGAGCAGTACTTC.